The TCR beta chain described here comes from a study of radiotherapy plus CTLA-4 blockade in lung cancer. Data came from immunoSEQ multiplex PCR; TCRdb stores just in-frame clones and leaves some out. Altogether just under 45,000 clones are present, about 70% being singletons, with the ten largest covering 20% to 25%. Germline V gives CDR1 SGHRS, CDR2 YFSETQ. This CDR3 spans 15 amino acids. V was cut by 0 bases and J by 0 bases, with 7 bases left in between. This clone appeared a single time. Material: peripheral blood, obtained from a patient treated with radiotherapy plus ipilimumab. This receptor was obtained from a human donor with non-small cell lung cancer who had a partial response to radiotherapy plus ipilimumab. The chain is built from TRBV5-1 and TRBJ2-1; no definite D call. CDR3 nucleotide sequence: TGCGCCAGCAGCTTGGGAGGTAGCTCCTACAATGAGCAGTTCTTC. Its translation: CASSLGGSSYNEQFF.